This T cell receptor (beta chain) appears in the sequencing data of a study of identical twins. Study-level points and caveats: Models underestimated how often monozygotic twins shared out-of-frame TCR alpha.

This clonotype was found many times. Its specificity is unknown. TCRdb re-called the 5' RACE reads through MiXCR, storing one row per CDR3 protein. The profile covers some 240,000 distinct CDR3 sequences, with about 10% appearing a single time and about 9% taken by the ten largest. This TCR was sampled from a man aged 50-59 years in good health. The sample taken for sequencing was memory T cells sorted from blood.

In DNA, the CDR3 is TGTGCCAGCAGTTTATCTCCCTGGTTCCAAGGTCCCGGGCCCTATAGCACAGATACGCAGTATTTT. It yields the protein CASSLSPWFQGPGPYSTDTQYF. V gene TRBV28 combines with J gene TRBJ2-3, with unresolved D. The CDR3 is 22 residues long. V shed 1 base and J shed 0 bases, with 29 bases lying between them. Germline V lookup: CDR1 MDHEN, CDR2 SYDVKM.